This TCR beta chain emerged from a study of T cells after posttransplantation cyclophosphamide. Profiled with immunoSEQ multiplex PCR; TCRdb holds only in-frame clones, not every one. The sample includes some 23,000 clones, none of them occurring once. This clone was recorded many times. Its target is not known. Overall study results and limits: Later post-transplant blood repertoires were often dominated by donor CD8+ memory clones.

Germline assignment: CDR1 SSHAT and CDR2 FNYEAQ (reference sequence). The V and J ends lost 5 bases and 2 bases, in that order; junction bases with no gene match: 2. The CDR3 is 13 residues long. The receptor's source is a woman aged 50 to 65 in good health, CMV-negative, and a related stem cell transplant donor. Sample: PBMCs. The rearrangement links TRBV7-7 to TRBJ2-5, with TRBD1 identical over 7 bases. The CDR3 nucleotides are TGTGCCAGCAGCAGGGACAGACAAGAGACCCAGTACTTC. The encoded protein is CASSRDRQETQYF.